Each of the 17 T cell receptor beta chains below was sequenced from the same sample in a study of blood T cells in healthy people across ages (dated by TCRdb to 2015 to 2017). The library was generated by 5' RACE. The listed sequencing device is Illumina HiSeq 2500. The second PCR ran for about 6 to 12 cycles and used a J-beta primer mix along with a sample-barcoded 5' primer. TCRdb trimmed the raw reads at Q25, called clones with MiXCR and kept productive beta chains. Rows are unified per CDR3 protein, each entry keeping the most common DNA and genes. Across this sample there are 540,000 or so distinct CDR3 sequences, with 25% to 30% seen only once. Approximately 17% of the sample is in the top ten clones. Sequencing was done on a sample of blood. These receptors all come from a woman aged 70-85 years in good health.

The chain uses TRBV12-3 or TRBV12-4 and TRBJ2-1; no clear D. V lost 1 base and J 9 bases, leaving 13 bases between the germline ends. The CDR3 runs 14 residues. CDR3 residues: CASSLVSVVTEQFF. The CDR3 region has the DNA TGTGCCAGCAGTTTAGTTTCAGTGGTCACTGAGCAGTTCTTC.

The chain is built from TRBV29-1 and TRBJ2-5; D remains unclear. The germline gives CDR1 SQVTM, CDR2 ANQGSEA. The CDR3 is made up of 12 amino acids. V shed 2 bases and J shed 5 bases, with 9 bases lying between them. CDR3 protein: CSVEYPFETQYF. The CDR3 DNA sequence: TGCAGCGTTGAATACCCCTTTGAGACCCAGTACTTC.

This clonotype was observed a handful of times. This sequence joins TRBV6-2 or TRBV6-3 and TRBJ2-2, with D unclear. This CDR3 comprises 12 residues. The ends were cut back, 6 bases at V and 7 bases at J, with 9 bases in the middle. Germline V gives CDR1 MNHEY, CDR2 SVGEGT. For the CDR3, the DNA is TGTGCCAGCAGCCACGGCGGCGGGGAGCTGTTTTTT. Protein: CASSHGGGELFF.

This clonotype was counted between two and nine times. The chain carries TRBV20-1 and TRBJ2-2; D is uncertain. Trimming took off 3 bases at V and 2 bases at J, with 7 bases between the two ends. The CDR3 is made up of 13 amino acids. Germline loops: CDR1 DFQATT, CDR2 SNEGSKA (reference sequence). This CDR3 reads CSARASNTGELFF. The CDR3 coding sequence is TGCAGTGCTAGGGCGTCAAACACCGGGGAGCTGTTTTTT.

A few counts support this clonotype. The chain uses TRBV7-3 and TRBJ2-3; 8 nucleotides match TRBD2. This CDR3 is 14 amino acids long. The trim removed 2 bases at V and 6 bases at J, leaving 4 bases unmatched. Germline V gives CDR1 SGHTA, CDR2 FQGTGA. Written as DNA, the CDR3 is TGTGCCAGCAGCTTATCTAGCGGGTTGGATACGCAGTATTTT. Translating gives CASSLSSGLDTQYF.

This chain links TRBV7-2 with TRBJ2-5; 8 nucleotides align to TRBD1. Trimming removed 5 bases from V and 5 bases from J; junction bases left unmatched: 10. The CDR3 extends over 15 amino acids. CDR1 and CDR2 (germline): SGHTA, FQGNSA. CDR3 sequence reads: CASSRQGQAVETQYF. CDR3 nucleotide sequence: TGTGCCAGCAGCAGACAGGGGCAGGCAGTTGAGACCCAGTACTTC.

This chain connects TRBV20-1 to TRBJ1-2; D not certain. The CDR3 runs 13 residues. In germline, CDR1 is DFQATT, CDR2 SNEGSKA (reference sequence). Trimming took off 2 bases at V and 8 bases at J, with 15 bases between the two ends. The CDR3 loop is CSARTIGPHGYTF. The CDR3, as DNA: TGCAGTGCTAGAACCATTGGACCCCACGGCTACACCTTC.

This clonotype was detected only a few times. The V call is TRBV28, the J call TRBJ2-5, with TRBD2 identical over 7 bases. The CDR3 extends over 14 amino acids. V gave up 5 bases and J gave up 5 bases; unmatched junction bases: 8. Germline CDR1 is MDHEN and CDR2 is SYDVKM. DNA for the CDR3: TGTGCCAGCAGTCCACTCAGGGAGGGTGAGACCCAGTACTTC. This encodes CASSPLREGETQYF.

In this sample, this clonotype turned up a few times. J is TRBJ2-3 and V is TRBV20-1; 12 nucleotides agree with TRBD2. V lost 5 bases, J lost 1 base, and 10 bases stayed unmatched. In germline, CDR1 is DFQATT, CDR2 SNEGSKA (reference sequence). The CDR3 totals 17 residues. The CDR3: CSAPTSGGLSGTDTQYF. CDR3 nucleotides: TGCAGTGCTCCGACTAGCGGGGGCCTCAGCGGCACAGATACGCAGTATTTT.

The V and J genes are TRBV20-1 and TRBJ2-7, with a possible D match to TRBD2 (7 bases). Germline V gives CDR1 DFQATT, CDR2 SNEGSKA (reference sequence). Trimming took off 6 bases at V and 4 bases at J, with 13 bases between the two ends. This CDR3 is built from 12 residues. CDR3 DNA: TGCAGTGCCCACCGGGGGGCGTACGAGCAGTACTTC. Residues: CSAHRGAYEQYF.

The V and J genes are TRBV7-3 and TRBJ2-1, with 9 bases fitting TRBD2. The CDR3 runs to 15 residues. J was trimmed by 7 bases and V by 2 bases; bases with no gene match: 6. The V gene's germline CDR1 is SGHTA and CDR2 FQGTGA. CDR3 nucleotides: TGTGCCAGCAGCTTAGTGCGGGGGGGCCAAAATGAGCAGTTCTTC. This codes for CASSLVRGGQNEQFF. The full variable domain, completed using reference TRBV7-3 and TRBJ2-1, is GAGVSQTPSNKVTEKGKYVELRCDPISGHTALYWYRQSLGQGPEFLIYFQGTGAADDSGLPNDRFFAVRPEGSVSTLKIQRTERGDSAVYLCASSLVRGGQNEQFFGPGTRLTVL.

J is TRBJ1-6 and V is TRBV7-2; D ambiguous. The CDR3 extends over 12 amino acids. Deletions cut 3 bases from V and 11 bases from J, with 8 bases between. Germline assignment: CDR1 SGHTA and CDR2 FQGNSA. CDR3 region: CASSFSLTPLHF. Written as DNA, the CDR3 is TGTGCCAGCAGCTTCTCGCTCACACCCCTCCACTTT.

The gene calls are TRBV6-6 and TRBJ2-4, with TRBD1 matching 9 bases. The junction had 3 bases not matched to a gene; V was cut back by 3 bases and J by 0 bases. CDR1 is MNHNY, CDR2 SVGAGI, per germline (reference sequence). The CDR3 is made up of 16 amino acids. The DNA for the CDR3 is TGTGCCAGCAGTTATTCGACAGGGGGAGCCAAAAACATTCAGTACTTC. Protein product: CASSYSTGGAKNIQYF.

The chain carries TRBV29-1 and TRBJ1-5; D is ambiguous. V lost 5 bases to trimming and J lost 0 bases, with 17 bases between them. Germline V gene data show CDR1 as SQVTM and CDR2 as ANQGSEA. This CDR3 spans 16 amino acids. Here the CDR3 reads CSVLVGSPTSNQPQHF. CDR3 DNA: TGCAGCGTTCTGGTGGGGTCCCCCACTAGCAATCAGCCCCAGCATTTT.

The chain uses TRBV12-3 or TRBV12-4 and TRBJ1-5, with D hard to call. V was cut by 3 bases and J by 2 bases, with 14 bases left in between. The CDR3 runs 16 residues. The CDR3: CASSFDTAGGNQPQHF. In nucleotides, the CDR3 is TGTGCCAGCAGTTTTGATACGGCAGGAGGCAATCAGCCCCAGCATTTT.

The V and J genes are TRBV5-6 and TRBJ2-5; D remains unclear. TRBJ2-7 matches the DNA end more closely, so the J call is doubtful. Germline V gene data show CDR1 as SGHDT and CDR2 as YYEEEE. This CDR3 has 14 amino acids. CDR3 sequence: CASSLEGESYEQYF. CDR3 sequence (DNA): TGTGCCAGCAGCTTGGAGGGTGAGTCCTACGAGCAGTACTTC.

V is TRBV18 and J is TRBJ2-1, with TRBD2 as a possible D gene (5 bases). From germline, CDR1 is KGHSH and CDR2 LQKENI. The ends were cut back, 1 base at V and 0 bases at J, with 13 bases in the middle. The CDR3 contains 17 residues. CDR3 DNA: TGTGCCAGCTCACCACGGCCAGCTAGCAGCTCCTACAATGAGCAGTTCTTC. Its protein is CASSPRPASSSYNEQFF.